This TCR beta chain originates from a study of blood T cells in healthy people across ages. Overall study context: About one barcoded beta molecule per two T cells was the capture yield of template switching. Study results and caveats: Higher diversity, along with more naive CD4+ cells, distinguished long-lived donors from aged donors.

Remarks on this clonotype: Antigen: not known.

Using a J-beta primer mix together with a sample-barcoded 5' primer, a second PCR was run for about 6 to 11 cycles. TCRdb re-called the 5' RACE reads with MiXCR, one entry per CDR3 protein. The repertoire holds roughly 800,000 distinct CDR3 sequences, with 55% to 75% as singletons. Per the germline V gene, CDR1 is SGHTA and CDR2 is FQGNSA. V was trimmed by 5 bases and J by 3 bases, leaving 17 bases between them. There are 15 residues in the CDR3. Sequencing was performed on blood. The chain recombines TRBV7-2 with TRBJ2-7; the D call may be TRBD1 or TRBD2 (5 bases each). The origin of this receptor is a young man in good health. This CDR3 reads CASSKGPQKNYEQYF. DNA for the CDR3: TGTGCCAGCAGCAAGGGACCGCAAAAGAACTACGAGCAGTACTTC.